The present TCR beta chain was sequenced within a study of blood T cells in healthy people across ages. Notes on this clonotype: Its target is not known.

Broader study findings: Long-lived and aged donors differed, with more naive CD4+ cells and higher diversity in the long-lived.

The second PCR ran roughly 7 to 12 cycles with a sample-barcoded 5' primer and J-beta primers. TCRdb passed the 5' RACE reads through MiXCR, listing each CDR3 protein once. Of 600,000 or so distinct CDR3 sequences detected, around 21% appear once; the ten largest clones hold approximately 3.6%. This CDR3 has 18 residues. Germline values: CDR1 SGHVS, CDR2 FNYEAQ. V gave up 1 base and J gave up 11 bases; unmatched junction bases: 22. This chain connects TRBV7-6 to TRBJ2-5; 7 nucleotides agree with TRBD2. The sequenced material came from blood. This clonotype originated in a man in his 70s in good health. CDR3 in DNA: TGTGCCAGCAGCTTAGGCGGCGGTTCCGGGGGGACTTACGAGGAGCAGTACTTC. It specifies CASSLGGGSGGTYEEQYF.